This TCR beta chain was found in a study of T cell responses to AZD1222 COVID-19 vaccine. Study outcomes and limitations: Donors in the cohort were predominantly white British and more often female, and clonal diversity was possibly underestimated.

In regard to this clone: Antigen: not known.

Sequenced by immunoSEQ multiplex PCR; TCRdb stores in-frame clones only, minus some. The sample contains about 94,000 clones, 85% of which appear only once. The germline gives CDR1 SEHNR, CDR2 FQNEAQ (reference sequence). V dropped 5 bases and J dropped 6; count of bases not matched to a gene: 3. The CDR3 length is 12 residues. The sequence came from an adult who received the AZD1222 COVID-19 vaccine. The sample in question was peripheral blood, obtained 28 days after the second AZD1222 dose. This chain uses TRBV7-9 with TRBJ1-2; 7 bases agree with TRBD1. CDR3 sequence: CASSPDRDGYTF. The DNA of the CDR3 is TGTGCCAGCAGCCCAGACAGGGATGGCTACACCTTC. Based on the CDR3 plus reference TRBV7-9 and TRBJ1-2, the full variable domain is DTGVSQNPRHKITKRGQNVTFRCDPISEHNRLYWYRQTLGQGPEFLTYFQNEAQLEKSRLLSDRFSAERPKGSFSTLEIQRTEQGDSAMYLCASSPDRDGYTFGSGTRLTVV.